This TCR beta chain came from a study of immune evolution from preneoplasia to lung adenocarcinoma. The CDR3 consists of 13 residues. V was clipped by 4 bases and J by 4 bases, with 11 bases between them. Germline V gene lookup returns CDR1 SGHDN and CDR2 FVKESK. Remarks on this clone: No antigen is known for it.

The study, taken as a whole, reports: KRAS-mutant nodules had the highest T cell clonality. From normal lung to invasive adenocarcinoma, top clone frequencies appeared to decrease.

Some clones are missing from TCRdb's copy, which holds only in-frame ones; the method was immunoSEQ multiplex PCR. The table has roughly 4,000 clones, 87% seen once. The clonotype was recovered from a donor of 70 years or more with lung adenocarcinoma. The chain couples TRBV14 to TRBJ2-7; D might be TRBD1 (5 bases). The specimen sequenced was FFPE minimally invasive lung adenocarcinoma tissue. The CDR3 protein is CASSPQTAYEQYF. CDR3 DNA sequence: TGTGCCAGCAGCCCTCAGACAGCTTACGAGCAGTACTTC.